This T cell receptor beta chain emerged from a study of control samples from healthy donors and cancer patients. This table comes from immunoSEQ multiplex PCR, and its TCRdb copy is limited to in-frame clones, with some not included. The table lists roughly 200,000 clones, just under 95% of them singletons. The V gene lost 4 bases and the J gene lost 1 base, with 7 bases spanning the gap. The CDR3 runs 13 residues. The germline V gene encodes CDR1 SGHTA and CDR2 FQGTGA. This clonotype was obtained from a man aged 18 to 29 in good health. The chain employs TRBV7-3 and TRBJ1-1; D unclear. The sample comprised blood. CDR3 loop: CASSSETNTEAFF. CDR3 DNA: TGTGCCAGCAGCTCCGAAACGAACACTGAAGCTTTCTTT.